This T cell receptor beta chain was documented in a study of human T cells and chemical hapten exposure (dated by TCRdb to the early 2020s). A note on the overall study: For sensitization, 2% DPC in acetone was applied to a 2 cm by 2 cm area of upper inner arm skin. This study followed changes in the peripheral blood TCR repertoire in vivo during primary and secondary sensitization of alopecia patients to the hapten diphenylcyclopropenone (DPC). The patient cohort, mostly female, included alopecia areata with under or over 50% scalp involvement, alopecia totalis and alopecia universalis. Libraries were pooled for sequencing, and variation in per-sample TCR yields was attributed mainly to small differences in library volumes within the pool. Blood for TCR sequencing was provided by twenty-nine alopecia patients at one to four time points (pre-sensitization, 2, 6 and 24 weeks). Blood samples were taken from patients before sensitization (week 0) and then at 2, 6 and about 24 weeks after DPC sensitization. Patch tests used Finn chambers with 0.01% DPC on the upper back, scored after 6 days by International Contact Dermatitis Research Group standards. Patients additionally received weekly therapeutic DPC doses to the scalp throughout the roughly 25-week study period. Overall study results and their limits: A positive correlation was found between the number of PT1 expanded TCRs and patch test score, with significance reached at thresholds 8, 16 and 32 but not 4. No change with DPC sensitization was found in the number of TCRs above 1 in 1000 frequency, and no evidence of global repertoire structure alterations was found. Expanded TCRs formed significantly more large CDR3 similarity clusters than pre-sensitization or healthy control sets, consistent with antigen-driven responses. Repeated subsampling changed both the strength of the expansion versus patch-test correlation and the threshold at which the correlation became significant. Alopecia, a presumed autoimmune disease, was present in all patients, so the immune response of the patients might differ from that of healthy individuals.

Read against the paper, the sample's time point label means: patch test 3, about 24 weeks after DPC sensitization. The sample's treatment or condition label is to be understood as: therapeutic diphenylcyclopropenone sensitization with weekly scalp DPC. At every patch-test visit, the blood draw took place before the patch test was put on. Patients were considered eligible if aged 18 to 70, diagnosed with alopecia and deemed suitable for DPC therapy, and patients were excluded if pregnant. Unfractionated whole blood was collected in Tempus Blood RNA tubes, and total RNA was extracted from that blood. Library construction relied on RACE. The sequencer listed for this sample is NextSeq 500. During library preparation, unique molecular identifiers were attached to individual cDNA molecules so that TCRs could be counted quantitatively and reproducibly. From each blood RNA sample, both TCR alpha and TCR beta chains were sequenced. Under the source paper's analysis protocol: The median number of TCRs per sample was roughly 100,000, ranging from 23,224 to 690,600. The Decombinator software suite was used to annotate V, J and CDR3 in the TCR reads. For the PS versus PT1 abundance plots, all samples were subsampled to the same number of TCRs (28,000). Expanded TCRs were defined as absent before sensitization and observed at least eight times at the 2-week time point. TCRdb reanalyzed the raw reads on its own, using fastp at Q25 for trimming and MiXCR for clone calling, and kept in-frame beta chains. Entries are consolidated by CDR3 protein sequence, retaining the most common genes and DNA. The V and J calls follow TCRdb's processing rather than the paper's. In all, the sample holds 150,000 to 200,000 distinct CDR3 sequences, and around 23% of those were seen once. Approximately 2.5% of the sample lies in the top ten.

Details on this clonotype: It has no known antigen specificity. The input lacks base qualities; no much larger clone sits a single base away.

Taken from the germline V gene, the CDR1 and CDR2 loops are SQVTM and ANQGSEA. The CDR3 measures 14 amino acids from cysteine to phenylalanine. The retained sequence is limited to the CDR3, 42 bases, with the frame set at the first base. From V the trimming removes 6 bases and from J it removes 4 bases, while the gene matches leave 8 bases of the junction unaccounted for. The TCR comes from a woman between 40 and 55 years old with alopecia areata. Some clones in this sample may be carry-over from other donors' samples. The rearrangement joined TRBV29-1 to TRBJ2-5; 10 bases in the junction line up with TRBD1. The sample consisted of whole blood, taken in connection with sensitization to the hapten diphenylcyclopropenone (DPC). In nucleotides, the sequence is TGCAGCGTGGAGGGACAGGGGCTAGGAGAGACCCAGTACTTC. Translation gives CSVEGQGLGETQYF.